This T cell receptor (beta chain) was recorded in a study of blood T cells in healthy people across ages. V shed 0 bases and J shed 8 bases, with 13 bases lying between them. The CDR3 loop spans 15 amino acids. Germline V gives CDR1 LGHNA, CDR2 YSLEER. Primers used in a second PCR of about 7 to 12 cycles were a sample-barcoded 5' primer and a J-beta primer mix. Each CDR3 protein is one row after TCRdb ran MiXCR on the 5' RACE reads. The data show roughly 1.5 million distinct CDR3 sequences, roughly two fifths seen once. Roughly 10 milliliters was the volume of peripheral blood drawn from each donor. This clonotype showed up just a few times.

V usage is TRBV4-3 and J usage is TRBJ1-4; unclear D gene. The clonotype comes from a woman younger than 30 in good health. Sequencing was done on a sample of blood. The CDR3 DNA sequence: TGCGCCAGCAGCCAAGATTTGTTGCGCCGGGAAAAACTGTTTTTT. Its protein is CASSQDLLRREKLFF.